The 9 T cell receptor beta chains given below trace back to one sample, sequenced in a study of T cells in Graves' hyperthyroidism and ophthalmopathy. RNA transcripts provided the source from which TCR beta CDR3 regions were amplified. With the HTBI primer set, the TCR CDR3 went through a first round of RT-PCR. TCRdb fed the multiplex PCR reads into MiXCR, producing one record per CDR3 protein. Among hundreds of thousands of distinct CDR3 sequences listed, roughly 16% were seen once. The sequencing sample was made of blood. Receptors were obtained from a woman in her thirties or forties with Graves' ophthalmopathy.

This clonotype showed up many times. The chain combines TRBV28 with TRBJ2-5, with 8 bases fitting TRBD1. CDR1 is MDHEN, CDR2 SYDVKM, per germline. V lost 5 bases and J lost 1; bases outside the gene matches: 3. The CDR3 is made up of 14 amino acids. In nucleotides, the CDR3 is TGTGCCAGCAGTCCAGGGGGCCCCCAAGAGACCCAGTACTTC. Its protein is CASSPGGPQETQYF.

Points on this clonotype: At one of its ends the junction is not consistent with the germline gene, which may arise from a read error. The chain has TRBV27 and TRBJ2-1; 8 nucleotides agree with TRBD1. CDR1 and CDR2 from the germline V gene are MNHEY and SMNVEV (reference sequence). The CDR3 is 15 residues long. In DNA, the CDR3 is TGTGCCAGCAGTTCGGACAGGGACTCCTACAAGGAGCAGTTCTTC. It is translated as CASSSDRDSYKEQFF.

The chain recombines TRBV5-1 with TRBJ2-5; 12 bases fit TRBD1. Germline V gene data show CDR1 as SGHRS and CDR2 as YFSETQ. The J segment lost 5 bases and the V segment lost 5 bases, leaving 7 bases of the junction unmatched. The CDR3 is made up of 15 amino acids. The CDR3 bases are TGCGCCAGCAGTGCCGGGACAGGGGGCCGTGAGACCCAGTACTTC. It codes for CASSAGTGGRETQYF.

This clonotype appeared many times. The V and J genes are TRBV5-6 and TRBJ1-4, with 7 bases aligning to TRBD1. In germline, CDR1 is SGHDT, CDR2 YYEEEE. The CDR3 runs 15 residues. Germline trimming cut 0 bases from V and 5 bases from J; bases unmatched to any gene: 4. The CDR3, as DNA: TGTGCCAGCAGCTTGGCGGGACAGCTAAATGAAAAACTGTTTTTT. The encoded protein is CASSLAGQLNEKLFF.

The gene calls are TRBV6-4 and TRBJ2-6; 9 positions match TRBD1. Germline V lookup: CDR1 MRHNA, CDR2 SNTAGT. Unmatched junction bases numbered 11, after V lost 5 bases and J lost 0 bases. CDR3 length: 19 amino acids. The CDR3 DNA reads as TGTGCCAGCAGTCAACTTCCTGGACAGGGGTCCTCTGGGGCCAACGTCCTGACTTTC. It codes for CASSQLPGQGSSGANVLTF.

The chain is built from TRBV2 and TRBJ1-2, with 7 bases lining up with TRBD1. Trimming at V came to 7 bases and at J to 8 bases, leaving 13 bases not matched to a gene. CDR1 and CDR2 (germline): SNHLY, FYNNEI. This CDR3 has 14 amino acids. In DNA, the CDR3 is TGTGCCAGCATTTCGACAGGGCTCTCATGGGGCTACACCTTC. Its translation is CASISTGLSWGYTF.

This clonotype appeared a single time. The junction does not match germline at one end; this may be a read error. CDR3 DNA: TGTGCCAGCAACCAAGAGTGGTCACGCAACTCCTACAATGAGCAGTTCTTC. This encodes CASNQEWSRNSYNEQFF. The chain combines TRBV3-1 with TRBJ2-1; D is undetermined. Germline lookup yields CDR1 LGHDT and CDR2 YNNKEL (reference sequence). CDR3 size: 17 residues.

Many counts were recorded for this clonotype. The chain joins TRBV2 to TRBJ1-3; D is ambiguous. The CDR3 length is 13 residues. The V end was cut by 6 bases, the J end by 4 bases, with 10 bases between. Germline CDR1 reads SNHLY; CDR2 reads FYNNEI. This CDR3 reads CASRAQAGNTIYF. The DNA for the CDR3 is TGTGCCAGCAGAGCTCAAGCCGGAAACACCATATATTTT.

J is TRBJ2-1 and V is TRBV4-1; no reliable D call. This CDR3 comprises 15 residues. Trimming removed 0 bases at V and 4 bases at J, with 10 bases between. Germline V gene sequence: CDR1 MGHRA, CDR2 YSYEKL. Here the CDR3 DNA reads TGCGCCAGCAGCCAAGAGGGCATGGAATACAATGAGCAGTTCTTC. Amino acid sequence: CASSQEGMEYNEQFF.